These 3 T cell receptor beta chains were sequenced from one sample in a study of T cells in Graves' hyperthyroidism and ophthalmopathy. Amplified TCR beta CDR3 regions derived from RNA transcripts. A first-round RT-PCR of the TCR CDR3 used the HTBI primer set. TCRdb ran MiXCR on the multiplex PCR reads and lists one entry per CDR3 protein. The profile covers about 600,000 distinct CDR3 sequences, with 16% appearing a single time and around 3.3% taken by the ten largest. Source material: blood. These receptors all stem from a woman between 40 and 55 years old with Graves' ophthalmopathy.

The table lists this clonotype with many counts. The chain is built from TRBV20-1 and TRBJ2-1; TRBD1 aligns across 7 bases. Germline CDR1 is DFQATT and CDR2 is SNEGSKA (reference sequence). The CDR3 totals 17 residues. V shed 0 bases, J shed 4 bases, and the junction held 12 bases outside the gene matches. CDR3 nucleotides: TGCAGTGCTAGAGATCTATCGAGGGGGCAAAGTTACAATGAGCAGTTCTTC. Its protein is CSARDLSRGQSYNEQFF.

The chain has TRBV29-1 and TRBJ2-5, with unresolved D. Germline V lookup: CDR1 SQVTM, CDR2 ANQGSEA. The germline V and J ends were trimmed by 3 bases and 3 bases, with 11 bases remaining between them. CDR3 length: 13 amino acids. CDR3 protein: CSVDGQMEETQYF. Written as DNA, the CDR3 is TGCAGCGTTGATGGTCAGATGGAAGAGACCCAGTACTTC.

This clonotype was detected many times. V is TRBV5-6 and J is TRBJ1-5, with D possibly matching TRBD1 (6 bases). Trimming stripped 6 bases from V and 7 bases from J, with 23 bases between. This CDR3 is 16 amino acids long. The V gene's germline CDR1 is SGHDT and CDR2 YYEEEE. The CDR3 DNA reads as TGTGCCAGCACAATTGGGGGTGGGGGGCAAAGGCAGCCCCAGCATTTT. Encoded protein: CASTIGGGGQRQPQHF.